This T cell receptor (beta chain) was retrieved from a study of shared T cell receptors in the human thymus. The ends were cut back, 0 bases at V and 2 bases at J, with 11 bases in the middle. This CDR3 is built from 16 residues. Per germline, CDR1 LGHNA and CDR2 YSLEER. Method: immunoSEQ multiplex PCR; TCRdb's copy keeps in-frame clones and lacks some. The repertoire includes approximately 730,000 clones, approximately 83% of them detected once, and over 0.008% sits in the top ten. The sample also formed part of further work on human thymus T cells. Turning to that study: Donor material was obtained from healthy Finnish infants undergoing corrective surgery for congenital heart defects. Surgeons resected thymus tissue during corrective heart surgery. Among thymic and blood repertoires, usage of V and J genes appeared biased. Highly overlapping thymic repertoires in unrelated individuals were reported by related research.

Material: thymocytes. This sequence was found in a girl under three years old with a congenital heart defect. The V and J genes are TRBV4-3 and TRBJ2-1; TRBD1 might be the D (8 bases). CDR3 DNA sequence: TGCGCCAGCAGCCAAGATACAGGGGGGGCCTACAATGAGCAGTTCTTC. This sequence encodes CASSQDTGGAYNEQFF.